This T cell receptor (beta chain) was captured in a study of blood T cell repertoires in COVID-19 (dated by TCRdb to the early 2020s). Study-wide context: Collaborator samples came from the United States, Italy and Spain and covered acute and convalescent phases of COVID-19. The prospective study material was composed of cDNA or gDNA derived from T cells, B-cell-depleted T cells, or PBMCs. The dataset comprised deeply sampled blood TCRbeta repertoires from subjects exposed to, actively infected with, or recovered from COVID-19. The repertoires were made available in a free public database intended to serve as a resource for research on the immune response to SARS-CoV-2. The samples were drawn from two sources: the first 160 participants of the ongoing ImmuneRACE study, and about 1,300 subjects contributed by 6 global collaborators. Nearly every sample came with metadata listing a de-identified subject ID, COVID-19 status, age in years and sex. HLA class I and class II types, where available, came from metadata supplied by the sample provider rather than from assay-based typing.

TCRbeta CDR3 regions were amplified from genomic DNA using the immunoSEQ Assay, a bias-controlled multiplex PCR. In the source study's methods: Within the assay, amplification of reference gene primers was used to estimate how many nucleated cells each sample contained. To quantify the absolute abundance of each unique TCRbeta CDR3 rearrangement, sequence reads were collapsed and filtered. Productive Simpson clonality was computed per sample as the square root of Simpson's diversity index over productive rearrangements. TCRdb mirrors the immuneACCESS table, restricted to in-frame sequences. Some clones are absent from its copies; in checked studies, under half trace to an unresolved V gene, and the reason for the others is unknown. The DNA was the basis for D and trimming; V, J and clone size are from that table. This sample gives about 180,000 clones in total; 60% to 85% of them show up just once. The biggest ten clones account for more than 7% of the sample.

For this clone: Its recognized antigen is unknown. Base qualities were left out, and no much larger clone turns up one base away.

General study outcomes and caveats: The quantity of clinical and demographic metadata differed by source and by participant and was supplied without curation.

At one collaborating source in Seattle, patients were enrolled during active infection and were followed longitudinally through the course of disease. The collaborating institutions used their own protocols to collect whole blood in K2EDTA tubes. For TCRbeta analysis, collaborators shipped samples in one of three forms: frozen whole blood, isolated PBMCs, or DNA extracted from either of those sample types. V loses 0 bases at its end and J loses 5 bases; junction bases beyond the gene matches: 1. The CDR3 holds 14 amino acids from the cysteine to the phenylalanine. Only the CDR3 region is kept as DNA, spanning 42 bases read in frame from base 1. The germline V gene sets CDR1 to SGHDT and CDR2 to YYEEEE.

The specimen sequenced was peripheral blood. This clonotype originated in a woman aged 55 to 70 with COVID-19, enrolled during active disease. The sequence joins TRBV5-6 to TRBJ2-5, with 10 bases in between that match TRBD2. The CDR3 is CASSLGGLAETQYF. The nucleotide sequence is TGTGCCAGCAGCTTGGGGGGACTAGCGGAGACCCAGTACTTC.